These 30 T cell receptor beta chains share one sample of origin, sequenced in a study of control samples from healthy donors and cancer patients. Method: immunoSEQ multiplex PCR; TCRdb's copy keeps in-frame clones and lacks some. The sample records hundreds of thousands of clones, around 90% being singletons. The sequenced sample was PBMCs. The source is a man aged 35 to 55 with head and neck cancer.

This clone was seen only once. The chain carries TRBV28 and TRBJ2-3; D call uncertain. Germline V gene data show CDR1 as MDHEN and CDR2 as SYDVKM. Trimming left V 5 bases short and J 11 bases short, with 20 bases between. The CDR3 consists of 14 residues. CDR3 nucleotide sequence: TGTGCCAGCAGTCTAAGTACCCGGCTTGGGGAGCAGTATTTT. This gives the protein CASSLSTRLGEQYF. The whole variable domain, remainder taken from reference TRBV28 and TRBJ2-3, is DVKVTQSSRYLVKRTGEKVFLECVQDMDHENMFWYRQDPGLGLRLIYFSYDVKMKEKGDIPEGYSVSREKKERFSLILESASTNQTSMYLCASSLSTRLGEQYFGPGTRLTVL.

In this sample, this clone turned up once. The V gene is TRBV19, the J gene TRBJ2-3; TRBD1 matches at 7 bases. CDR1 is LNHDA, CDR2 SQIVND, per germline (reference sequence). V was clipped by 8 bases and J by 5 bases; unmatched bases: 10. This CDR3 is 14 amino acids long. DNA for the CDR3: TGTGCCAGTCGGGGACAGATCTTGAAAGATACGCAGTATTTT. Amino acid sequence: CASRGQILKDTQYF.

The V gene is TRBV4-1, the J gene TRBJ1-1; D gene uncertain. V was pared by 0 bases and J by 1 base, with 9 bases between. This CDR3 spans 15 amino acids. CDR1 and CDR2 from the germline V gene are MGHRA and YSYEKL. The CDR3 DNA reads TGCGCCAGCAGCCAAGACAGAGGACGGAACACTGAAGCTTTCTTT. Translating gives CASSQDRGRNTEAFF.

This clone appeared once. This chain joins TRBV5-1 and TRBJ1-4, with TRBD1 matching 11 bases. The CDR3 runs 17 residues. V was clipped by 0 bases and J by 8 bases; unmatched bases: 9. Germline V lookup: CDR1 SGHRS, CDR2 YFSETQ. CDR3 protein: CASSLGGLGTGGEKLFF. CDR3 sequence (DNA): TGCGCCAGCAGCTTGGGAGGTCTCGGGACAGGGGGAGAAAAACTGTTTTTT. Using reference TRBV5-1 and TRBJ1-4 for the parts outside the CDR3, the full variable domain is KAGVTQTPRYLIKTRGQQVTLSCSPISGHRSVSWYQQTPGQGLQFLFEYFSETQRNKGNFPGRFSGRQFSNSRSEMNVSTLELGDSALYLCASSLGGLGTGGEKLFFGSGTQLSVL.

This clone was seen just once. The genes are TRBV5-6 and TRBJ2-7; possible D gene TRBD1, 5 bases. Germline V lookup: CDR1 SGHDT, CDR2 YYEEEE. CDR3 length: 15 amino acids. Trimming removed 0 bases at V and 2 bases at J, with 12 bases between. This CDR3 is CASSLGQTLAYEQYF. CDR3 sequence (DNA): TGTGCCAGCAGCTTGGGACAGACGCTAGCCTACGAGCAGTACTTC.

In DNA, the CDR3 is TGTGCCAGCACACCCCAGACAGGGAATCCTGAAGCTTTCTTT. Translation: CASTPQTGNPEAFF. This sequence joins TRBV5-4 and TRBJ1-1; 7 nucleotides align to TRBD1. Germline V gene sequence: CDR1 SGHNT, CDR2 YYREEE (reference sequence). This CDR3 has 14 amino acids. V was clipped by 6 bases and J by 6 bases; unmatched bases: 11.

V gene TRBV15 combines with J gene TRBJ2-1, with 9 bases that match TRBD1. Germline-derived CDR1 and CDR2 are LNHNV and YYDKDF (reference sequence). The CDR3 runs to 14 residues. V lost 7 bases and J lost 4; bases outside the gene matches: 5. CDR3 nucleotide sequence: TGTGCCACCATACCGGACAGGGGTTACAATGAGCAGTTCTTC. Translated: CATIPDRGYNEQFF. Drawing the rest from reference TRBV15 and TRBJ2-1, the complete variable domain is DAMVIQNPRYQVTQFGKPVTLSCSQTLNHNVMYWYQQKSSQAPKLLFHYYDKDFNNEADTPDNFQSRRPNTSFCFLDIRSPGLGDTAMYLCATIPDRGYNEQFFGPGTRLTVL.

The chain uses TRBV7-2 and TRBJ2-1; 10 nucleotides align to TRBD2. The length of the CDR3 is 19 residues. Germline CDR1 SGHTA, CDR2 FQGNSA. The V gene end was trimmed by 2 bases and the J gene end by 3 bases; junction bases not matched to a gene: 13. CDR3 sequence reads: CASSLFWASGGLIYNEQFF. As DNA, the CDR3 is TGTGCCAGCAGCTTATTTTGGGCTAGCGGGGGCTTGATCTACAATGAGCAGTTCTTC.

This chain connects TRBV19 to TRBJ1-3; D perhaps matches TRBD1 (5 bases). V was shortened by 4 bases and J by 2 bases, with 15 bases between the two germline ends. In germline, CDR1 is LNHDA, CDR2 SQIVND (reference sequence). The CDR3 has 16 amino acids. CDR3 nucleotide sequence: TGTGCCAGTAGTAAAGAGACAGCTTTCGCTGGAAACACCATATATTTT. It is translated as CASSKETAFAGNTIYF.

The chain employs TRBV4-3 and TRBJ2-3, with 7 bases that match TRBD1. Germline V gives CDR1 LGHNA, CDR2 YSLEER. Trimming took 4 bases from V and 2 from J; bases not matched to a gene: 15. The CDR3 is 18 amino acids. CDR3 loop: CASSRGLGTEFSTDTQYF. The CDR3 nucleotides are TGCGCCAGCAGCCGGGGTTTGGGGACAGAATTCTCCACAGATACGCAGTATTTT.

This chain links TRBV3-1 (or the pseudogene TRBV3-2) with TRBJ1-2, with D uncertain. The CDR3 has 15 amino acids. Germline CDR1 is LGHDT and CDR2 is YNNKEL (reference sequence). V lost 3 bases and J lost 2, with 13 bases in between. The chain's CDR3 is CASSQGHSYNYGYTF. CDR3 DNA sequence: TGTGCCAGCAGCCAGGGTCACAGCTACAACTATGGCTACACCTTC.

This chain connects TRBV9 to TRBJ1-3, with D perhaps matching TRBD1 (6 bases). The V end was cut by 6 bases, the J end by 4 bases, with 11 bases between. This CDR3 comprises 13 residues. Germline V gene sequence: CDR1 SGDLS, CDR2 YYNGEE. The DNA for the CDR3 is TGTGCCAGCACCCGGGGGGCGGGAAACACCATATATTTT. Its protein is CASTRGAGNTIYF.

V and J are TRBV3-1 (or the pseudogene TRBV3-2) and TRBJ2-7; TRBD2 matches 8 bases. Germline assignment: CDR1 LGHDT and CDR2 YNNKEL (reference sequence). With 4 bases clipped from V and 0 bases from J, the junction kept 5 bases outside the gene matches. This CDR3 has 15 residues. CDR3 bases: TGTGCCAGCAGCCTCTATAGCGGGGACTCCTACGAGCAGTACTTC. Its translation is CASSLYSGDSYEQYF.

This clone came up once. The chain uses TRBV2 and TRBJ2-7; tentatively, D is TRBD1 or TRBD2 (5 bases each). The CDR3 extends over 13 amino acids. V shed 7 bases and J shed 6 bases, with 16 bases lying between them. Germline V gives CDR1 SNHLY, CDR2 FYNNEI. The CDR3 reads CASNNQGRGEQYF. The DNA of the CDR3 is TGTGCCAGCAATAATCAGGGTCGGGGCGAGCAGTACTTC. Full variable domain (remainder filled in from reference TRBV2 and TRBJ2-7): EPEVTQTPSHQVTQMGQEVILRCVPISNHLYFYWYRQILGQKVEFLVSFYNNEISEKSEIFDDQFSVERPDGSNFTLKIRSTKLEDSAMYFCASNNQGRGEQYFGPGTRLTVT.

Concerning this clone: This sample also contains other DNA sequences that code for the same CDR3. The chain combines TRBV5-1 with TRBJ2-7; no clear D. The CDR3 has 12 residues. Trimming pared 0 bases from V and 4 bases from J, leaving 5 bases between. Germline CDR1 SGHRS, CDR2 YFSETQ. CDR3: CASSLGGYEQYF. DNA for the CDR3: TGCGCCAGCAGCTTGGGGGGTTACGAGCAGTACTTC.

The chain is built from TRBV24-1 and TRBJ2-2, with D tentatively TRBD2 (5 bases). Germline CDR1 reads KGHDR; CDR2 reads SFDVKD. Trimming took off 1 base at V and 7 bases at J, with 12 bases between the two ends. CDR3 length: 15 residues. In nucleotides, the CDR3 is TGTGCCACCAGTGATTTAATCCGGGGTAACGGGGAGCTGTTTTTT. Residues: CATSDLIRGNGELFF.

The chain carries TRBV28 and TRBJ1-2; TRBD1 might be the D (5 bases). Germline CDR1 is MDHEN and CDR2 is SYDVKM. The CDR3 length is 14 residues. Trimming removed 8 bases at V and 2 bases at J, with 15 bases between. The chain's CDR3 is CASAPGAANYGYTF. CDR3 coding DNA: TGTGCCAGCGCCCCCGGGGCAGCCAACTATGGCTACACCTTC.

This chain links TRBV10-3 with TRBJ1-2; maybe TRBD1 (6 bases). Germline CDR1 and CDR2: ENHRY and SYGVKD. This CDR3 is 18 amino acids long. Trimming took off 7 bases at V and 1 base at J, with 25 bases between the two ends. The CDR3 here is CAIKNTPMRTDYNYGYTF. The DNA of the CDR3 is TGTGCCATCAAAAACACTCCGATGAGGACAGACTATAACTATGGCTACACCTTC.

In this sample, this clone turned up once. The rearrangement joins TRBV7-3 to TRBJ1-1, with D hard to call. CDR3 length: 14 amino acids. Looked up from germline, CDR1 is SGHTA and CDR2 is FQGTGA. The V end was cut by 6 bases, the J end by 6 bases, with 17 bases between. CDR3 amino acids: CASRAEAPRAEAFF. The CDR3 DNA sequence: TGTGCCAGCAGGGCAGAGGCCCCGAGGGCTGAAGCTTTCTTT.

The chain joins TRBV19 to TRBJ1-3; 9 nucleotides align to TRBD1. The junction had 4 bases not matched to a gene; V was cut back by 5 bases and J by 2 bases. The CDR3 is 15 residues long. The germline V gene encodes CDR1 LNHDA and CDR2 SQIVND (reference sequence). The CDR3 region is CASSGQGPPGNTIYF. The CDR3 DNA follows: TGTGCCAGTAGTGGACAGGGGCCCCCTGGAAACACCATATATTTT.

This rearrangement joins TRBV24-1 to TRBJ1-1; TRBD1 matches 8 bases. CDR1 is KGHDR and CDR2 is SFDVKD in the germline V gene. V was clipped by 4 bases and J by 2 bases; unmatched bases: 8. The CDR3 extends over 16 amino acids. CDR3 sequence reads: CATSERQGSRNTEAFF. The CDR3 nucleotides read TGTGCCACCAGTGAGAGACAGGGGTCCAGAAACACTGAAGCTTTCTTT.

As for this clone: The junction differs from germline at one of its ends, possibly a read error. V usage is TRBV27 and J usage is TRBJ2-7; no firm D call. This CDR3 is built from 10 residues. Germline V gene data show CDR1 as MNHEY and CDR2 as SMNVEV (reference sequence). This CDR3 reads CASRAYKQYF. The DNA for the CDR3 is TGTGCCAGCAGGGCCTACAAGCAGTACTTC.

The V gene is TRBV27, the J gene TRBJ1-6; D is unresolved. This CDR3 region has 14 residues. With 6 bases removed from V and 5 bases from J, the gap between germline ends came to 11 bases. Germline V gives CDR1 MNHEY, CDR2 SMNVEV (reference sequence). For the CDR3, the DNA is TGTGCCAGCAGCACAGCGGTGAATAATTCACCCCTCCACTTT. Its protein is CASSTAVNNSPLHF.

The CDR3 protein is CASSLRELFF. The CDR3 DNA follows: TGTGCCAGCAGCTTAAGGGAGCTGTTTTTT. This rearrangement joins TRBV11-2 to TRBJ2-2; D not certain. The CDR3 extends over 10 amino acids. The germline V gene has CDR1 SGHAT and CDR2 FQNNGV. With 2 bases removed from V and 9 bases from J, the gap between germline ends came to 1 base.

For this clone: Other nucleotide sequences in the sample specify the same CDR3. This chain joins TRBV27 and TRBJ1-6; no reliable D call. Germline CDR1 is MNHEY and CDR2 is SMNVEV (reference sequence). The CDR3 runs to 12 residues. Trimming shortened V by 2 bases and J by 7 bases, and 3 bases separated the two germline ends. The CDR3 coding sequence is TGTGCCAGCAGTTTAATAAATTCACCCCTCCACTTT. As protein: CASSLINSPLHF.

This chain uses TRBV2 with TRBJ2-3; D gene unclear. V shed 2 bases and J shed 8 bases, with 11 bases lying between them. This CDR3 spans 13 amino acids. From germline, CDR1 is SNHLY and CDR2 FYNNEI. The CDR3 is CASSESPLGTQYF. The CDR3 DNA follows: TGTGCCAGCAGTGAAAGCCCCTTAGGTACGCAGTATTTT. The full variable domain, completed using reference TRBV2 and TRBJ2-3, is EPEVTQTPSHQVTQMGQEVILRCVPISNHLYFYWYRQILGQKVEFLVSFYNNEISEKSEIFDDQFSVERPDGSNFTLKIRSTKLEDSAMYFCASSESPLGTQYFGPGTRLTVL.

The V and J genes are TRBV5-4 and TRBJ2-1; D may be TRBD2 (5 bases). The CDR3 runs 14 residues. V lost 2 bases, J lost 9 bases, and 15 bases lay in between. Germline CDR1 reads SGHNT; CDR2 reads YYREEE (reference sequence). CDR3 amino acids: CASSLSLASGEQFF. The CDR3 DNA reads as TGTGCCAGCAGCTTATCCTTAGCGAGCGGTGAGCAGTTCTTC.

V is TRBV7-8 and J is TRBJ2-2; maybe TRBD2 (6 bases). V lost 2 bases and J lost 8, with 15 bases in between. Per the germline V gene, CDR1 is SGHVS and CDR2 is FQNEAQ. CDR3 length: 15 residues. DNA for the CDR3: TGTGCCAGCAGCTTACCGGCGAGTCGGGGGGGGGAGCTGTTTTTT. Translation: CASSLPASRGGELFF.

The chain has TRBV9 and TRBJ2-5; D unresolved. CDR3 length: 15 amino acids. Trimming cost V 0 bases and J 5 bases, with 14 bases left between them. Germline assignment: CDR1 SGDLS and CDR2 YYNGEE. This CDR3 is CASSVAGVGRETQYF. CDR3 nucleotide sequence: TGTGCCAGCAGCGTAGCAGGCGTTGGGCGGGAGACCCAGTACTTC.

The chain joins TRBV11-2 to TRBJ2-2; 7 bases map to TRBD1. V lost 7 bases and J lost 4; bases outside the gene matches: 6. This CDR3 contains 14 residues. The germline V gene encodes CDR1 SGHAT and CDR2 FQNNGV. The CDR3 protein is CASTPGGSTGELFF. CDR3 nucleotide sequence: TGTGCCAGCACCCCAGGGGGTAGCACCGGGGAGCTGTTTTTT. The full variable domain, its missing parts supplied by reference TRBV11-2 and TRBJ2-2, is EAGVAQSPRYKIIEKRQSVAFWCNPISGHATLYWYQQILGQGPKLLIQFQNNGVVDDSQLPKDRFSAERLKGVDSTLKIQPAKLEDSAVYLCASTPGGSTGELFFGEGSRLTVL.